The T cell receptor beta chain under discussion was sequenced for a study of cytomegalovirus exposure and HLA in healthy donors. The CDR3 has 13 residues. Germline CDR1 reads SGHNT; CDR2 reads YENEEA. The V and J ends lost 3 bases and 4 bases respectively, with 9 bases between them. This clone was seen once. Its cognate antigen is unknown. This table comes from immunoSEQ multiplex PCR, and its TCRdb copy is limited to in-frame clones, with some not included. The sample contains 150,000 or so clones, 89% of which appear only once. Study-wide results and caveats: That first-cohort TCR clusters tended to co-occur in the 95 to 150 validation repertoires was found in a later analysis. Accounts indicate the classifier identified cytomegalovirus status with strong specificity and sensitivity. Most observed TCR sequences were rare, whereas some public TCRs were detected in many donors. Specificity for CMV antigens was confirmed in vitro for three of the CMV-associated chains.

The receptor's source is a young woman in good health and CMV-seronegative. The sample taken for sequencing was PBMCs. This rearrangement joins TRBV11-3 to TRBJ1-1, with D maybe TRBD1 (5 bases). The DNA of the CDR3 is TGTGCCAGCAGCTTTACAGGTCTCACTGAAGCTTTCTTT. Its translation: CASSFTGLTEAFF. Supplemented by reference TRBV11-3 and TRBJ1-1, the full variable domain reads EAGVVQSPRYKIIEKKQPVAFWCNPISGHNTLYWYLQNLGQGPELLIRYENEEAVDDSQLPKDRFSAERLKGVDSTLKIQPAELGDSAVYLCASSFTGLTEAFFGQGTRLTVV.